The text below deals with one T cell receptor beta chain. What it binds is not known. This entry comes from a study of beta chain features in type 1 diabetes. The overall study: Sorted cells, about 99 million in number, were examined across all samples.

Study-level findings and limits: Shortening of TCRB CDR3s, moderate but significant, appeared in all four CD4+ subsets of Type 1 diabetes patients. The VDJ junctions of type 1 diabetes patients carried fewer insertions and more deletions.

CDR3 length equals 17 residues. The ends lost 4 bases at V and 6 bases at J; junction bases unmatched: 15. From germline, CDR1 is SGHAT and CDR2 FQNNGV. Purity above 95% was achieved in all sorted populations. The sequenced template was cDNA made from the entire isolated RNA. Method: immunoSEQ multiplex PCR; TCRdb's copy keeps in-frame clones and lacks some. The table lists about 180,000 clones, roughly 8% of them singletons. The receptor's source is a man between 18 and 29 years old with type 1 diabetes. The sample comprised central memory CD4+ T cells from blood. V gene TRBV11-2 combines with J gene TRBJ1-3; 7 bases fit TRBD1. In nucleotides, the CDR3 is TGTGCCAGCAGCTCCCGAACACAGGGGAGGCAGGAAAACACCATATATTTT. This codes for CASSSRTQGRQENTIYF.